One sample yielded the 10 T cell receptor beta chains listed below, sequenced in a study of T cell responses to AZD1222 COVID-19 vaccine. Measured with immunoSEQ multiplex PCR; TCRdb has only the in-frame clones, and not every one. This table holds about 110,000 clones, approximately 92% found once. Specimen: peripheral blood, collected on day 0 of AZD1222 vaccination. The receptors here all came from an adult in good health.

This clone has just one count. This chain joins TRBV30 and TRBJ1-6; D possibly corresponds to TRBD1 (5 bases). The CDR3 length is 13 residues. Germline CDR1 and CDR2: GTSNPN and SVGIG (reference sequence). V was cut by 5 bases and J by 7 bases, with 12 bases left in between. CDR3 region: CAWLGARNSPLHF. The DNA for the CDR3 is TGTGCCTGGTTAGGGGCCCGGAATTCACCCCTCCACTTT.

The rearrangement joins TRBV25-1 to TRBJ2-7, with D possibly TRBD2 on 5 matching bases. CDR1 and CDR2 from the germline V gene are MGHDK and SYGVNS. Trimming removed 0 bases at V and 5 bases at J, with 11 bases between. The CDR3 loop spans 14 amino acids. CDR3 bases: TGTGCCAGCAGTGAATATCACTACGGGGACGAGCAGTACTTC. Translating gives CASSEYHYGDEQYF.

V gene TRBV5-4 combines with J gene TRBJ2-1; no clear D gene. V shed 2 bases and J shed 10 bases, with 10 bases lying between them. The CDR3 totals 12 residues. Germline values: CDR1 SGHNT, CDR2 YYREEE (reference sequence). The chain's CDR3 is CASSFSPNEQFF. CDR3 nucleotides: TGTGCCAGCAGCTTTTCCCCCAACGAGCAGTTCTTC.

The chain joins TRBV12-3 or TRBV12-4 to TRBJ1-1; D is unclear. V shed 8 bases and J shed 5 bases, with 15 bases lying between them. There are 13 residues in the CDR3. Here the CDR3 reads CASQKVRDTEAFF. CDR3 DNA sequence: TGTGCCAGCCAGAAGGTGAGGGATACTGAAGCTTTCTTT.

There are a few counts of this clone. The chain combines TRBV10-3 with TRBJ2-1, with 8 bases fitting TRBD1. V dropped 3 bases and J dropped 7; count of bases not matched to a gene: 11. The CDR3 contains 16 residues. Germline CDR1 ENHRY, CDR2 SYGVKD. The CDR3 here is CAISDVRGRGPNEQFF. CDR3 nucleotide sequence: TGTGCCATCAGTGATGTCAGGGGCAGGGGGCCAAATGAGCAGTTCTTC.

This chain links TRBV7-9 with TRBJ2-1; tentatively, D is TRBD2 (5 bases). Germline assignment: CDR1 SEHNR and CDR2 FQNEAQ (reference sequence). Trimming stripped 0 bases from V and 7 bases from J, with 10 bases between. CDR3 length: 14 residues. The CDR3 spells CASSLADSLNEQFF. CDR3 sequence (DNA): TGTGCCAGCAGCTTAGCGGACTCGCTGAATGAGCAGTTCTTC.

The chain carries TRBV24-1 and TRBJ2-1; D gene ambiguous. The CDR3 is made up of 12 amino acids. Trimming pared 9 bases from V and 7 bases from J, leaving 12 bases between. In germline, CDR1 is KGHDR, CDR2 SFDVKD. CDR3 residues: CATGRLRNEQFF. The CDR3 DNA reads as TGTGCCACCGGAAGACTGAGGAATGAGCAGTTCTTC.

The CDR3 nucleotides are TGTGCCAGCAGGAGATCCAGGGGGCTTTACGAGCAGTACTTC. This encodes CASRRSRGLYEQYF. The chain uses TRBV28 and TRBJ2-7, with 8 bases that match TRBD1. V was clipped by 6 bases and J by 4 bases; unmatched bases: 8. Per germline, CDR1 MDHEN and CDR2 SYDVKM. This CDR3 has 14 amino acids.

The chain uses TRBV6-6 and TRBJ2-2; TRBD2 matches at 9 bases. Unmatched junction bases numbered 8, after V lost 11 bases and J lost 4 bases. This CDR3 has 14 residues. The germline gives CDR1 MNHNY, CDR2 SVGAGI (reference sequence). CDR3: CARGAGGGTGELFF. CDR3 bases: TGTGCCCGCGGGGCGGGGGGGGGCACCGGGGAGCTGTTTTTT.

In this sample, this clone turned up once. The J gene is TRBJ1-2, the V gene TRBV7-3, with TRBD1 matching 8 bases. The CDR3 spans 12 residues. Germline CDR1 SGHTA, CDR2 FQGTGA. V was clipped by 4 bases and J by 7 bases; unmatched bases: 2. CDR3 in amino acids: CASSSTGAGYTF. CDR3 bases: TGTGCCAGCAGCTCGACAGGGGCTGGCTACACCTTC.